This T cell receptor beta chain came from a study of radiation and T cells in renal cell carcinoma. Study at large: Nephrectomy followed 15 Gy stereotactic body radiation by 4 weeks. Broader study findings: From baseline, blood top tumor clonotypes peaked at 2 weeks post-radiation.

The time point is: blood 2 weeks post-SBRT. This sample's treatment: 15 Gy SBRT to primary tumor, nephrectomy 4 weeks later. Serial blood draws occurred at baseline and 2 and 4 weeks post-SBRT. The patient's renal cell carcinoma had clear cell pathology. In regard to this clone: Its antigen remains unidentified.

Produced via immunoSEQ multiplex PCR; TCRdb's table is partial and in-frame only. The sample yields around 70,000 clones, roughly 87% seen once. This receptor was identified in a man aged 60 to 75 with renal cell carcinoma. The sample consisted of blood, taken from a patient whose treatment included radiotherapy and nephrectomy.

This chain's CDR3 is CAWSEGPQGAGYTF. In DNA, the CDR3 is TGTGCCTGGAGTGAGGGCCCACAGGGGGCGGGCTACACCTTC. The chain has TRBV30 and TRBJ1-2; 9 bases map to TRBD1. The germline CDR1 and CDR2 sequences are GTSNPN and SVGIG (reference sequence). The CDR3 is 14 amino acids. V shed 1 base and J 8 bases; nucleotides not matched to a gene: 8.